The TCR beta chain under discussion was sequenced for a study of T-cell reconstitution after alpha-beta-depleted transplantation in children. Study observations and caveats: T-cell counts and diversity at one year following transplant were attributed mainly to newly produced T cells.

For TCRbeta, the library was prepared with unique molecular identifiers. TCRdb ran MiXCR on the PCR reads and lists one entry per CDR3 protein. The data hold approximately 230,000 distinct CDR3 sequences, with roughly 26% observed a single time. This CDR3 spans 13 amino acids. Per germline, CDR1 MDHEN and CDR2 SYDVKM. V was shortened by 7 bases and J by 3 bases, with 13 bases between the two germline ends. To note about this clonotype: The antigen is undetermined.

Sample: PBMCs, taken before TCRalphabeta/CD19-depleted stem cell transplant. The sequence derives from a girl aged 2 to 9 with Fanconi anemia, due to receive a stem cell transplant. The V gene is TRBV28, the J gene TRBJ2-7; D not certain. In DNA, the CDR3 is TGTGCCAGCAATGGTGACTTATTCTACGAGCAGTACTTC. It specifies CASNGDLFYEQYF.